Here is one T cell receptor (beta chain) with its context. The data originate from a study of cytomegalovirus exposure and HLA in healthy donors. CDR3 length: 15 amino acids. The germline CDR1 and CDR2 sequences are SNHLY and FYNNEI. V lost 5 bases and J lost 3; bases outside the gene matches: 7. Primers: 60 Vbeta forward and 13 Jbeta reverse. Profiled with immunoSEQ multiplex PCR; TCRdb holds only in-frame clones, not every one. The data hold around 140,000 clones, with 77% observed a single time. Sequencing used PBMCs. The sequence was collected from a male donor in good health and CMV-seropositive. The chain has TRBV2 and TRBJ2-7, with 10 bases matching TRBD1. The CDR3 DNA is TGTGCCAGCAGTAGACAGGGGGCGAATGGCTACGAGCAGTACTTC. Its translation: CASSRQGANGYEQYF.